This T cell receptor (beta chain) was captured in a study of CD8+CD57+ T cells in acquired aplastic anemia (dated by TCRdb to 2016 to 2019). Notes on the research overall: On average, sorted CD4+ and CD8+ cells yielded roughly 3.4 ug of extracted DNA, with a range of about 0.19 to 30 ug. A CD8+CD57+ expansion meant a frequency higher than the mean frequency seen in healthy subjects. Results and caveats for the whole study, not just this receptor: No significant difference in CD8+ Simpson's diversity was found between patients and healthy controls (P=0.060). Over 25 CD8+ CDR3 sequences were found in both patients and controls but appeared to be highly expressed in patients and within the immunodominant clones of the patients.

From the germline V gene, CDR1 is MDHEN and CDR2 is SYDVKM. Relative to germline, V is missing 7 bases and J is missing 4 bases, with 13 bases of the junction outside any gene match. The CDR3 spans 15 residues, from the cysteine through the phenylalanine. The read is trimmed to its CDR3 DNA, 45 bases read in frame from base 1. Genomic DNA was used as template for profiling of TCR beta VDJ combinations and CDR3 sequences. An Illumina HiSeq 2000 was the platform used for TCR repertoire sequencing. Per the source publication's procedure: Repertoire assessment relied on Simpson's diversity index, CDR3 size and DJ length profiles, and TRBV/TRBJ rearrangement plots. The immunodominant clone was defined as the most abundant DNA sequence in deep sequencing data. CDR3 amino acid sequences were checked for sharing across subjects and were also compared against the VDJdb database and published repertoires. TCRdb applied fastp at Q25 and MiXCR to the public reads, then kept only in-frame beta chains. Entries that share a CDR3 protein sequence are merged under the most common genes and DNA. V and J calls and clone size were set by TCRdb, not the authors. Recorded for this sample are a few hundred thousand distinct CDR3 sequences; 40% to 60% of them occurred a single time. The leading ten clones occupy less than 20% of the sample.

Expansion of CD8+CD57+ cells had been shown by flow cytometry in the patients chosen for sequencing. Every patient had severe acquired aplastic anemia, diagnosed using the International Study of Aplastic Anemia and Agranulocytosis and Camitta criteria. Patients had received no therapy at the time of blood sampling. In this study, sorted CD4+ and CD8+ T cells from the blood of healthy subjects and of severe aplastic anemia patients had their TCR repertoires deep-sequenced. In the USA, patient enrollment took place under clinicaltrials.gov protocols 00001620, 01623167, 00001397, 00071045, 00081523 and 00961064. Ficoll-Paque density gradient centrifugation was used to isolate peripheral blood mononuclear cells. Before DNA was extracted, CD4+ and CD8+ T cells were sorted using either FACS or magnetic beads. This clonotype has just a few counts. Its target antigen remains unknown. Per-nucleotide qualities are absent, and no much larger clonotype sits a single base away.

Sequenced sample: sorted CD4+, CD8+, or CD8+CD57+ T cells (not recorded which) from PBMCs. The receptor comes from a human donor with aplastic anemia. The sequence joins TRBV28 to TRBJ2-7; 7 central bases correspond to TRBD2. The DNA sequence is given as TGTGCCAGCACCTCCGGGGGAGGGTTTATATACGAGCAGTACTTC. Its translation reads: CASTSGGGFIYEQYF.